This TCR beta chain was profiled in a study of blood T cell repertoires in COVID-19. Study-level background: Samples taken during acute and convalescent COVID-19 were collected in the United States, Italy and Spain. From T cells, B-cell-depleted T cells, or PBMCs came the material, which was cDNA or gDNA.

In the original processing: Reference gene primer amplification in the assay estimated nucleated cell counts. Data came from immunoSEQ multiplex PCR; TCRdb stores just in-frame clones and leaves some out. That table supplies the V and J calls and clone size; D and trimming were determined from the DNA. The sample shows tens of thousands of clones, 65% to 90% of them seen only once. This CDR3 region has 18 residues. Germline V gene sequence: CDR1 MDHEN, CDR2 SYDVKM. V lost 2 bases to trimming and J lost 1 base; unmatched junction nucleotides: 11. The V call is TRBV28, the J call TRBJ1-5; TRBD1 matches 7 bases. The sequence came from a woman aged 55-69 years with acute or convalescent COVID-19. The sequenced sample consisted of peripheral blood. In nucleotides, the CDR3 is TGTGCCAGCAGTTTAAAACAGGGGAAAGAAGGCAGCAATCAGCCCCAGCATTTT. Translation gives CASSLKQGKEGSNQPQHF.